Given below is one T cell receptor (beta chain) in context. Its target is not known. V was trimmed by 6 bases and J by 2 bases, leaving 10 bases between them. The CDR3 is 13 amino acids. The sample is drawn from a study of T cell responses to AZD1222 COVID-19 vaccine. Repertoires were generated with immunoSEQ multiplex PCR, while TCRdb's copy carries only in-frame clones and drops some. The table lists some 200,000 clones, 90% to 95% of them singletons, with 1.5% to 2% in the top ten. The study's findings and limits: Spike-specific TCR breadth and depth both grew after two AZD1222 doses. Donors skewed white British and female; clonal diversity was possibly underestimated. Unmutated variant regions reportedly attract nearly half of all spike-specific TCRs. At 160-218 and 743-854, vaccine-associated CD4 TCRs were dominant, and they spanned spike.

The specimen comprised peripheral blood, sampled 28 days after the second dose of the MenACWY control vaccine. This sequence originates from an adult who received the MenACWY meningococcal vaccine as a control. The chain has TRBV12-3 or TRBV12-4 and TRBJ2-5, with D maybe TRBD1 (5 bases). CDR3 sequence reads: CASRDTQQETQYF. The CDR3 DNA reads TGTGCCAGCAGGGACACCCAACAAGAGACCCAGTACTTC.